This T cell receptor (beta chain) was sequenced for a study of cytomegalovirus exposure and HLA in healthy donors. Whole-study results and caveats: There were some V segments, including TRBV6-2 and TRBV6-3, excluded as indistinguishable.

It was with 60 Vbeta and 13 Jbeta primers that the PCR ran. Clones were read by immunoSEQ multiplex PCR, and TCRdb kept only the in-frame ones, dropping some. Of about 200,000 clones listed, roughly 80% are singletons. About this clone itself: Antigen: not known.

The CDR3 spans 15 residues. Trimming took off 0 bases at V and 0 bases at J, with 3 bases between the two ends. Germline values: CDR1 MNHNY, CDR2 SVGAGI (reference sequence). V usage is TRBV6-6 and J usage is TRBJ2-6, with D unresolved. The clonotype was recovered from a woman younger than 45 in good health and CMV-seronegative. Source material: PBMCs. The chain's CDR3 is CASSYSNSGANVLTF. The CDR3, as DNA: TGTGCCAGCAGTTACTCTAACTCTGGGGCCAACGTCCTGACTTTC.